This TCR beta chain was sequenced during a study of OX40 agonist ivuxolimab in advanced cancers. Trimming cost V 7 bases and J 5 bases, with 12 bases left between them. The length of the CDR3 is 13 residues. Germline CDR1 reads MNHEY; CDR2 reads SMNVEV (reference sequence). Some clones are missing from TCRdb's copy, which holds only in-frame ones; the method was immunoSEQ multiplex PCR. The sample includes some 65,000 clones, about nine tenths of them seen just once. The sequencing used CD4+ or CD8+ T cells sorted from blood, collected in a trial of the OX40 agonist ivuxolimab. The J gene is TRBJ2-1, the V gene TRBV27; D is perhaps TRBD2 (6 bases). The clonotype comes from an adult with an advanced solid tumor such as melanoma, head and neck, liver or kidney cancer. CDR3 in DNA: TGTGCCAGCACCGGGGGATTAAACAATGAGCAGTTCTTC. Amino acid sequence: CASTGGLNNEQFF.